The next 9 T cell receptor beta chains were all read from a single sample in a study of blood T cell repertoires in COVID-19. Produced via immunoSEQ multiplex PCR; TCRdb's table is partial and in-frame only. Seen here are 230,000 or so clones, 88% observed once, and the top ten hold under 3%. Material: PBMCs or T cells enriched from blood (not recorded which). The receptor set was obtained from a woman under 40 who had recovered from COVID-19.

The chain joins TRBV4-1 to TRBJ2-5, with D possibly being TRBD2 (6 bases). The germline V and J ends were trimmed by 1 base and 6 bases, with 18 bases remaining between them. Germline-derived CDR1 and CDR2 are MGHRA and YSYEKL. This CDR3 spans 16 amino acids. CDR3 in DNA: TGCGCCAGCAGCCAAGGAAGGGGCGGGGCGTCGAAGACCCAGTACTTC. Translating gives CASSQGRGGASKTQYF.

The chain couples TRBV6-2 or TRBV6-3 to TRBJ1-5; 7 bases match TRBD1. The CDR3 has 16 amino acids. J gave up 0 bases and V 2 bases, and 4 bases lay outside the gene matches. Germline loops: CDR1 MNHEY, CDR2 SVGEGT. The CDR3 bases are TGTGCCAGCAGTTACCCGAGACAGGGTAGCAATCAGCCCCAGCATTTT. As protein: CASSYPRQGSNQPQHF.

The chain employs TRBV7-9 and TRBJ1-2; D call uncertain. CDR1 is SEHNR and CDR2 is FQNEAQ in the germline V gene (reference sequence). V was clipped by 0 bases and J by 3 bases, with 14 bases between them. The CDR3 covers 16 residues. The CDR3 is CASSLASGLGDYGYTF. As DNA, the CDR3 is TGTGCCAGCAGCTTAGCGTCGGGCCTCGGGGACTATGGCTACACCTTC.

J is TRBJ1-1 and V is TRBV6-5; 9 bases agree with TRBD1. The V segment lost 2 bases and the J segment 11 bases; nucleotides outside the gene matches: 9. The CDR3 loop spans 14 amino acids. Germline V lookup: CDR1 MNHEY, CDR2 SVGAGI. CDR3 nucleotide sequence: TGTGCCAGCAGTTACGACAGGGGGACGGGGACGGCTTTCTTT. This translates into CASSYDRGTGTAFF.

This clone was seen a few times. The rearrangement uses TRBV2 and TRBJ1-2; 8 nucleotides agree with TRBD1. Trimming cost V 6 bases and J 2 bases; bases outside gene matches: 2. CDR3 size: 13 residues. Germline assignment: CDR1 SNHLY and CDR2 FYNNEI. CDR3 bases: TGTGCCAGCAGAGGGACAGGAAACTATGGCTACACCTTC. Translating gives CASRGTGNYGYTF. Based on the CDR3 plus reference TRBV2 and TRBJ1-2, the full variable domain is EPEVTQTPSHQVTQMGQEVILRCVPISNHLYFYWYRQILGQKVEFLVSFYNNEISEKSEIFDDQFSVERPDGSNFTLKIRSTKLEDSAMYFCASRGTGNYGYTFGSGTRLTVV.

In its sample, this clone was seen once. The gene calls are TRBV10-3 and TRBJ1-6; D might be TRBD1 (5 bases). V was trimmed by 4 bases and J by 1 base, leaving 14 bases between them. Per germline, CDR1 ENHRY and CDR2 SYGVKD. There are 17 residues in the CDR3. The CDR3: CAISVGAGGSYNSPLHF. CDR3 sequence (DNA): TGTGCCATCAGTGTGGGAGCGGGGGGTTCCTATAATTCACCCCTCCACTTT.

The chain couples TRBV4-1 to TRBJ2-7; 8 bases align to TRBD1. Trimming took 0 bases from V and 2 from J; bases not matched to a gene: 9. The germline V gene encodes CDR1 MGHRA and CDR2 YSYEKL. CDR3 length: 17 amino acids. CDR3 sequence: CASSQEPLGQGTYEQYF. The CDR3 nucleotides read TGCGCCAGCAGCCAAGAACCCCTTGGACAGGGTACCTACGAGCAGTACTTC.

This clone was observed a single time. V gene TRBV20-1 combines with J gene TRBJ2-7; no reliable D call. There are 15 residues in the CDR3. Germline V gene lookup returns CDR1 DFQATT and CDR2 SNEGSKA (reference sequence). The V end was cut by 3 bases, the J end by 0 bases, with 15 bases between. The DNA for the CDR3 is TGCAGTGCTAGTAGGAGCGTACTATCCTCCTACGAGCAGTACTTC. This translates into CSASRSVLSSYEQYF.

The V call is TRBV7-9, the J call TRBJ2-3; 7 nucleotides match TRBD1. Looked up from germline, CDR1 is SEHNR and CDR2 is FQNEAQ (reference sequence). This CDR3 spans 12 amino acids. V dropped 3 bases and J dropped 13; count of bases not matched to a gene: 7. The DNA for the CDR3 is TGTGCCAGCAGCTTCCACGAAGGGACAGAGTATTTT. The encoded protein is CASSFHEGTEYF.